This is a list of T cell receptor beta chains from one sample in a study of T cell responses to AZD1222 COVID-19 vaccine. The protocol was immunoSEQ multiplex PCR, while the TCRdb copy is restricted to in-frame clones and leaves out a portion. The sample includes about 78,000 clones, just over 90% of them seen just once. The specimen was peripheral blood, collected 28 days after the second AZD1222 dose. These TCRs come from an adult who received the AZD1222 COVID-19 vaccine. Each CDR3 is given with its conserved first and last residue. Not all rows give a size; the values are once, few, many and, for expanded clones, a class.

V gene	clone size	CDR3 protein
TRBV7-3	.	CASSPPSGGAGTGELFF
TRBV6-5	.	CASRTQGGRSPLHF
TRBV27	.	CASSLGARTIPEAFF
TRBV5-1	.	CASSLAMGGFNSPLHF
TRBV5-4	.	CASSLNSGWDTEAFF
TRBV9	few	CASSLTGTGELFF
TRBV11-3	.	CASSLGRGTYEQYF
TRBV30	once	CAWISAAGSYEQYF
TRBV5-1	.	CASSRGMNTEAFF
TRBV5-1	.	CASSLSGVATEAFF
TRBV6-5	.	CASRKGHPQETQYF
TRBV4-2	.	CASSQAPSGQETQYF
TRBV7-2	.	CASSSTGTNYYEQYF
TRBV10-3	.	CAISEGQENEAFF
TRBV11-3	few	CASSSYSVPLEQYF
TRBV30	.	CACGQGQMNTEAFF
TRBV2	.	CASRGGGSEAFF
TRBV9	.	CASSVEERGHYGYTF
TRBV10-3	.	CAISELRATWSSPLHF
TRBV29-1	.	CSVEDKNYYGYTF
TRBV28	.	CASSFNPPQGGGDYGYTF
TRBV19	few	CASSGQGFSYGYTF